This T cell receptor (beta chain) was recorded in a study of blood T cell repertoires in COVID-19 (TCRdb year 2020). General notes on the study: The collaborator samples originated in the United States, Italy and Spain and spanned the acute and convalescent phases of COVID-19. Samples were obtained from the ongoing ImmuneRACE study (first 160 participants) and from over 1,000 subjects provided by 6 global collaborators. Subjects who had been exposed to COVID-19, were actively infected with it, or had recovered from it provided the deeply sampled blood TCRbeta repertoires that made up the dataset. A de-identified subject ID, COVID-19 status, age in years and sex were almost always included in the sample metadata. Where available, HLA class I and class II types were taken from metadata supplied by the sample provider and were not determined by assay-based typing. The prospective study material was composed of cDNA or gDNA derived from T cells, B-cell-depleted T cells, or PBMCs. The repertoires were released in a freely available public database intended as a resource for research on the immune response to SARS-CoV-2. On the study overall, not on this receptor specifically: The amount of clinical and demographic metadata varied by source and participant and was provided uncurated.

Points on this clone: This clone's antigen is unknown. No clone much larger than this one lies a single base away; base qualities are absent.

Its CDR3 holds 14 amino acids, cysteine through phenylalanine. The only DNA kept is the CDR3, 42 bases in frame from the first base. CDR1 and CDR2 are drawn from the germline V gene: KGHSH, LQKENI. The junction shows trimming of 3 bases on V and 2 bases on J, plus 10 bases between the germline ends. The immunoSEQ Assay, a bias-controlled multiplex PCR, was used to amplify TCRbeta CDR3 regions from genomic DNA. Processing in the source paper ran as follows. The number of nucleated cells in each sample was estimated by amplification of reference gene primers within the assay. To quantify the absolute abundance of each unique TCRbeta CDR3 rearrangement, sequence reads were collapsed and filtered. Productive Simpson clonality was computed per sample as the square root of Simpson's diversity index over productive rearrangements. Drawn from immuneACCESS, this table holds only the in-frame rearrangements with V and J called that TCRdb kept. Clones are partly lost; checked studies trace under half to an unresolved V gene and leave the rest unexplained. The DNA gave D and trimming, while V, J and clone size come from that table. This sample has 150,000 or so clones in its table, and around 88% of those were observed once. The ten largest clones capture 2.5% to 3% of the sample.

Each collaborating institution followed its own protocols to collect whole blood in K2EDTA tubes. For TCRbeta analysis, collaborators shipped samples in one of three forms: frozen whole blood, isolated PBMCs, or DNA extracted from either of those sample types. The specimen was peripheral blood. The sequence derives from a man aged 55-75 years with active or convalescent COVID-19. The sequence links TRBV18 to TRBJ1-2; the D gene remains uncertain. The CDR3 protein is CASSPPGKNYGYTF. The nucleotides are TGTGCCAGCTCACCTCCCGGGAAGAACTATGGCTACACCTTC.